These 24 T cell receptor beta chains were sequenced from one sample in a study of cytomegalovirus exposure and HLA in healthy donors (dated by TCRdb to the late 2010s). Library prep was done by the immunoSEQ multiplex PCR assay. For the multiplex PCR, a mixture combining 60 forward primers for TCR Vbeta segments and 13 reverse primers for TCR Jbeta segments was used. The table was pulled from immuneACCESS by TCRdb, which kept in-frame rearrangements only. Such tables lose some clones; where checked, under half of the loss comes from unresolved V genes, and the rest has no known cause. The sample has approximately 95,000 clones on record, 81% of them singletons. The ten largest clonotypes hold over 4% of the sample. The sequencing sample was made of PBMCs. The receptor source for this set is a woman in her 70s in good health and CMV-seropositive.

This chain joins TRBV7-2 and TRBJ2-5; 9 nucleotides line up with TRBD1. CDR3 length: 13 residues. Germline V gene data show CDR1 as SGHTA and CDR2 as FQGNSA. Trimming removed 4 bases from V and 5 bases from J; junction bases left unmatched: 2. The CDR3 coding sequence is TGTGCCAGCAGCTGGGACAGGGCTGAGACCCAGTACTTC. This gives the protein CASSWDRAETQYF.

The chain couples TRBV6-5 to TRBJ2-1; D is ambiguous. The V gene lost 7 bases and the J gene lost 7 bases, with 8 bases spanning the gap. Germline CDR1 and CDR2: MNHEY and SVGAGI. This CDR3 has 11 residues. CDR3: CASKTPNEQFF. The CDR3, as DNA: TGTGCCAGCAAGACTCCTAATGAGCAGTTCTTC.

This chain joins TRBV7-2 and TRBJ2-5, with TRBD2 matching over 8 bases. Germline lookup yields CDR1 SGHTA and CDR2 FQGNSA. V gave up 1 base and J gave up 3 bases; unmatched junction bases: 1. There are 14 residues in the CDR3. CDR3: CASSLVLAEETQYF. CDR3 in DNA: TGTGCCAGCAGCTTAGTACTAGCGGAAGAGACCCAGTACTTC.

This chain joins TRBV7-9 and TRBJ2-7; TRBD2 might be the D (5 bases). This CDR3 region has 13 residues. Germline CDR1 SEHNR, CDR2 FQNEAQ (reference sequence). Between the trimmed V and J ends, which lost 1 base and 3 bases, there was a span of 7 bases. This CDR3 reads CASSLGGFYEQYF. CDR3 nucleotides: TGTGCCAGCAGCTTAGGAGGGTTCTACGAGCAGTACTTC.

As DNA, the CDR3 is TGTGCCAGCAGCCTGGCCCAGGGGAGTATCTACGAGCAGTACTTC. Its protein product is CASSLAQGSIYEQYF. The genes are TRBV7-2 and TRBJ2-7, with a weak D call TRBD1 (6 bases). Germline V gives CDR1 SGHTA, CDR2 FQGNSA. The CDR3 is 15 amino acids. The V end lost 5 bases, the J end lost 3 bases, and 17 bases lay between the germline ends.

This clone appeared a few times. The rearrangement links TRBV5-1 to TRBJ1-1; 7 bases line up with TRBD1. After removal of 3 bases from V and 7 bases from J, the junction contained 6 bases not matched to a gene. CDR3 size: 13 residues. CDR1 and CDR2 (germline): SGHRS, YFSETQ. The CDR3 sequence is CASSSERGLEAFF. The DNA of the CDR3 is TGCGCCAGCAGCTCGGAGAGGGGGCTTGAAGCTTTCTTT. The full variable domain, completed using reference TRBV5-1 and TRBJ1-1, is KAGVTQTPRYLIKTRGQQVTLSCSPISGHRSVSWYQQTPGQGLQFLFEYFSETQRNKGNFPGRFSGRQFSNSRSEMNVSTLELGDSALYLCASSSERGLEAFFGQGTRLTVV.

The chain has TRBV11-2 and TRBJ2-1; 8 bases are shared with TRBD2. The CDR3 totals 16 residues. Germline values: CDR1 SGHAT, CDR2 FQNNGV. The V segment lost 6 bases and the J segment 7 bases; nucleotides outside the gene matches: 14. The CDR3: CASSGGAAGGRNEQFF. CDR3 coding DNA: TGTGCCAGCAGTGGAGGCGCCGCGGGGGGAAGGAATGAGCAGTTCTTC.

The gene calls are TRBV4-2 and TRBJ2-7, with TRBD2 matching over 7 bases. Germline CDR1 LGHNA, CDR2 YNFKEQ. The CDR3 is made up of 13 amino acids. V dropped 3 bases and J dropped 6; count of bases not matched to a gene: 5. The DNA of the CDR3 is TGTGCCAGCAGCCAGGGCGGGAGTCCCGAGCAGTACTTC. Translated: CASSQGGSPEQYF.

This clone occurred once. V is TRBV19 and J is TRBJ2-3, with D possibly TRBD1 on 6 matching bases. This CDR3 has 15 residues. The germline V gene encodes CDR1 LNHDA and CDR2 SQIVND (reference sequence). The V and J ends lost 3 bases and 1 base respectively, with 11 bases between them. CDR3 loop: CASSIRGPGTDTQYF. DNA for the CDR3: TGTGCCAGTAGTATCAGGGGCCCGGGCACAGATACGCAGTATTTT.

The J gene is TRBJ2-3, the V gene TRBV7-3, with TRBD2 matching 7 bases. Per the germline V gene, CDR1 is SGHTA and CDR2 is FQGTGA. J lost 0 bases, V lost 5 bases, and 11 bases had no gene match. CDR3 size: 17 residues. This chain's CDR3 is CASSRSRGRGSTDTQYF. In nucleotides, the CDR3 is TGTGCCAGCAGCCGATCGCGGGGGAGAGGTAGCACAGATACGCAGTATTTT. The full variable domain, with the rest looked up from reference TRBV7-3 and TRBJ2-3, is GAGVSQTPSNKVTEKGKYVELRCDPISGHTALYWYRQSLGQGPEFLIYFQGTGAADDSGLPNDRFFAVRPEGSVSTLKIQRTERGDSAVYLCASSRSRGRGSTDTQYFGPGTRLTVL.

This clone has a single count. The chain uses TRBV7-8 and TRBJ2-5; no definite D call. V shed 5 bases and J shed 8 bases, with 12 bases lying between them. CDR1 is SGHVS and CDR2 is FQNEAQ in the germline V gene. This CDR3 comprises 12 residues. DNA of the CDR3: TGTGCCAGCAGCGCGACTTCCGGAACCCAGTACTTC. This encodes CASSATSGTQYF. The entire variable domain, with the rest obtained from reference TRBV7-8 and TRBJ2-5, is as follows: GAGVSQSPRYKVAKRGQDVALRCDPISGHVSLFWYQQALGQGPEFLTYFQNEAQLDKSGLPSDRFFAERPEGSVSTLKIQRTQQEDSAVYLCASSATSGTQYFGPGTRLLVL.

A few counts support this clone. V is TRBV18 and J is TRBJ2-6, with D possibly being TRBD1 (6 bases). V was trimmed by 4 bases and J by 0 bases, leaving 7 bases between them. The V gene's germline CDR1 is KGHSH and CDR2 LQKENI. The CDR3 has 15 amino acids. CDR3 loop: CASSLDSSGANVLTF. CDR3 in DNA: TGTGCCAGCTCACTGGACAGCTCTGGGGCCAACGTCCTGACTTTC.

The rearrangement joins TRBV2 to TRBJ2-1, with 8 bases aligning to TRBD1. CDR3 length: 14 amino acids. The V and J ends lost 9 bases and 7 bases, in that order; junction bases with no gene match: 11. Germline V gene lookup returns CDR1 SNHLY and CDR2 FYNNEI. This chain's CDR3 is CASGGTGMWNEQFF. CDR3 nucleotides: TGTGCCAGTGGCGGGACAGGTATGTGGAATGAGCAGTTCTTC.

This chain uses TRBV5-1 with TRBJ1-2; 7 bases agree with TRBD1. CDR3 length: 14 residues. Trimming at V came to 0 bases and at J to 1 base, leaving 0 bases not matched to a gene. The germline CDR1 and CDR2 sequences are SGHRS and YFSETQ. The CDR3 nucleotides are TGCGCCAGCAGCTTGGGACAGGGTAACTATGGCTACACCTTC. Translating it yields CASSLGQGNYGYTF. Variable domain in full (rest from reference TRBV5-1 and TRBJ1-2): KAGVTQTPRYLIKTRGQQVTLSCSPISGHRSVSWYQQTPGQGLQFLFEYFSETQRNKGNFPGRFSGRQFSNSRSEMNVSTLELGDSALYLCASSLGQGNYGYTFGSGTRLTVV.

The chain has TRBV20-1 and TRBJ2-5, with a weak D call TRBD2 (6 bases). The CDR3 totals 11 residues. Trimming left V 6 bases short and J 6 bases short, with 11 bases between. Germline-derived CDR1 and CDR2 are DFQATT and SNEGSKA (reference sequence). The CDR3 sequence is CSATGGKTQYF. The CDR3 nucleotides are TGCAGTGCCACCGGGGGAAAGACCCAGTACTTC.

This CDR3 is CASSEKGVADTQYF. DNA of the CDR3: TGTGCCAGCAGTGAAAAAGGGGTCGCAGATACGCAGTATTTT. The gene calls are TRBV6-1 and TRBJ2-3; the D gene is possibly TRBD1 (5 bases). The ends were cut back, 2 bases at V and 4 bases at J, with 10 bases in the middle. The CDR3 runs 14 residues. The germline CDR1 and CDR2 sequences are MNHNS and SASEGT.

The rearrangement joins TRBV6-5 to TRBJ2-7; 13 bases map to TRBD2. The V gene end was trimmed by 6 bases and the J gene end by 2 bases; junction bases not matched to a gene: 4. Germline V gene data show CDR1 as MNHEY and CDR2 as SVGAGI. The CDR3 loop spans 15 amino acids. This CDR3 is CASRVGLAGTYEQYF. CDR3 coding DNA: TGTGCCAGCAGGGTGGGACTAGCGGGGACCTACGAGCAGTACTTC.

CDR3 in amino acids: CASSVTSGQVGETQYF. CDR3 coding DNA: TGTGCCAGCAGCGTAACCTCCGGACAGGTGGGAGAGACCCAGTACTTC. The chain is built from TRBV9 and TRBJ2-5; 7 nucleotides align to TRBD1. CDR3 size: 16 residues. Germline loops: CDR1 SGDLS, CDR2 YYNGEE. Germline trimming cut 1 base from V and 4 bases from J; bases unmatched to any gene: 10.

This chain connects TRBV7-9 to TRBJ2-1; 9 positions agree with TRBD2. The CDR3 contains 16 residues. CDR1 and CDR2 from the germline V gene are SEHNR and FQNEAQ (reference sequence). V shed 5 bases and J 7 bases; nucleotides not matched to a gene: 12. The CDR3 spells CASSTRSGGMGNEQFF. The CDR3 nucleotides are TGTGCCAGCAGCACCCGTAGCGGGGGAATGGGTAATGAGCAGTTCTTC.

This clone was detected only a few times. The chain joins TRBV5-1 to TRBJ2-5, with TRBD2 as a possible D gene (5 bases). Trimming removed 4 bases at V and 1 base at J, with 8 bases between. CDR1 is SGHRS and CDR2 is YFSETQ in the germline V gene. This CDR3 spans 13 amino acids. The CDR3 loop is CASSGAVQETQYF. As DNA, the CDR3 is TGCGCCAGCAGCGGAGCGGTCCAAGAGACCCAGTACTTC.

Note on this clone: One end of the junction is discordant with germline, which a read error may explain. The CDR3 DNA reads TGTGCTAGCAGCTTAGGCCCTCTCCGTGGAGGGCACACCGGGGAGCTGTTTTTT. It encodes CASSLGPLRGGHTGELFF. The chain is built from TRBV7-7 and TRBJ2-2; possible D gene TRBD2, 6 bases. CDR3 size: 18 residues. In germline, CDR1 is SSHAT, CDR2 FNYEAQ (reference sequence).

The chain links TRBV5-8 to TRBJ1-5; a possible D gene is TRBD1 (6 bases). The germline gives CDR1 SGHTS, CDR2 YDEGEE. Trimming removed 3 bases at V and 7 bases at J, with 11 bases between. The CDR3 has 13 amino acids. CDR3 residues: CASSSRGGQPQHF. CDR3 DNA: TGTGCCAGCAGCTCAAGGGGGGGACAGCCCCAGCATTTT.

The chain couples TRBV7-9 to TRBJ2-4; D gene uncertain. Per the germline V gene, CDR1 is SEHNR and CDR2 is FQNEAQ (reference sequence). The germline V and J ends were trimmed by 1 base and 0 bases, with 10 bases remaining between them. CDR3 length equals 16 residues. The CDR3 DNA follows: TGTGCCAGCAGCTTAGGCGGAAACCTAGCCAAAAACATTCAGTACTTC. Its protein is CASSLGGNLAKNIQYF. The variable domain in full, with the rest retrieved from reference TRBV7-9 and TRBJ2-4, is DTGVSQNPRHKITKRGQNVTFRCDPISEHNRLYWYRQTLGQGPEFLTYFQNEAQLEKSRLLSDRFSAERPKGSFSTLEIQRTEQGDSAMYLCASSLGGNLAKNIQYFGAGTRLSVL.

The J gene is TRBJ2-1, the V gene TRBV5-4, with D perhaps matching TRBD2 (5 bases). CDR1 SGHNT and CDR2 YYREEE come from the germline V gene (reference sequence). V was cut by 0 bases and J by 3 bases, with 10 bases left in between. The CDR3 runs to 15 residues. CDR3 DNA sequence: TGTGCCAGCAGCTTGGAGATAGGAGGCTACAATGAGCAGTTCTTC. It yields the protein CASSLEIGGYNEQFF.